Listed below are T cell receptor beta chains from one sample, sequenced in a study of cytomegalovirus exposure and HLA in healthy donors. The repertoire was sequenced with immunoSEQ multiplex PCR; TCRdb's copy has only in-frame clones and lacks some. The sample yields tens of thousands of clones, less than 95% seen once. Sequencing was done on a sample of PBMCs. All receptors come from a woman between 18 and 30 years old in good health and CMV-seronegative. CDR3s include the opening cysteine and the closing phenylalanine or tryptophan. Fields, in order: J gene, CDR3 length, V gene, CDR3 protein.

TRBJ2-3,15,TRBV18,CASSPRTGGRDTQYF
TRBJ2-1,15,TRBV7-9,CASSPHGQGITQQFF
TRBJ2-7,13,TRBV27,CASTRGGFYEQYF
TRBJ1-2,15,TRBV28,CASRPTGTGGYGYTF
TRBJ2-3,17,TRBV2,CASRYSRTSAGADTQYF
TRBJ2-7,14,TRBV4-1,CASSATKIRDEQYF
TRBJ1-2,15,TRBV5-4,CASSWGTDPNYGYTF
TRBJ1-1,12,TRBV7-2,CASSRFNTEAFF
TRBJ1-2,17,TRBV7-9,CASNRVPTGEANYGYTF
TRBJ2-3,13,TRBV9,CASKGGGADTQYF
TRBJ1-1,12,TRBV28,CASSVEDFGAFF
TRBJ1-1,16,TRBV5-1,CASSADRGRIDTEAFF
TRBJ2-3,16,TRBV28,CASSPPSGTGGNTQYF
TRBJ1-5,17,TRBV10-3,CAISPGQIINSNQPQHF
TRBJ1-5,16,TRBV27,CASSAGQGLGNQPQHF
TRBJ2-1,17,TRBV7-7,CASSPRTSGGAGYEQFF
TRBJ2-3,18,TRBV7-2,CASSLGRGGRGSTDTQYF
TRBJ1-1,13,TRBV30,CAWGKTGNTEAFF
TRBJ2-1,15,TRBV12-5,CASGSGQGSYNEQFF
TRBJ2-7,14,TRBV5-6,CASSTGTGGYEQYF
TRBJ2-1,15,TRBV4-3,CASSQDQGHYNEQFF
TRBJ1-6,15,TRBV19,CASSKQGADNSPLHF
TRBJ2-7,12,TRBV5-1,CASKLYGYEQYF
TRBJ1-2,13,TRBV28,CASHGRGDYGYTF
TRBJ2-5,15,TRBV9,CASSVATGQGETQYF
TRBJ1-6,13,TRBV6-5,CASRPTGNSPLHF
TRBJ1-1,15,TRBV7-9,CASSPNRDSNTEAFF
TRBJ1-4,15,TRBV18,CASSPLGGGNEKLFF
TRBJ2-7,16,TRBV7-6,CASSSRSQGAKDEQYF
TRBJ2-5,17,TRBV21-1,CASSKEPTLAGQETQYF
TRBJ2-2,16,TRBV7-9,CAGGTRQGANTGELFF
TRBJ1-5,14,TRBV4-1,CASSQADRNQPQHF
TRBJ1-5,13,TRBV9,CASSPGTGWPQHF
TRBJ2-7,15,TRBV6-1,CASSDRGLGSYEQYF
TRBJ1-1,11,TRBV7-9,CASIQGTEAFF
TRBJ1-2,14,TRBV18,CASSPGQANYGYTF
TRBJ1-2,17,TRBV28,CASSHGPGTGGDYGYTF
TRBJ1-1,15,TRBV5-1,CASSLIVGRDTEAFF
TRBJ2-3,16,TRBV30,CAWSVLVPPSTDTQYF
TRBJ2-3,18,TRBV7-9,CASSFPTATLASTDTQYF
TRBJ1-6,20,TRBV23-1,CASSPSYGARPGGSGSPLHF
TRBJ1-6,15,TRBV18,CASSPADSYNSPLHF
TRBJ2-1,15,TRBV4-1,CASSPLAGGLNEQFF
TRBJ1-5,15,TRBV6-5,CASGIPGGHNQPQHF
TRBJ2-4,14,TRBV5-6,CASSFGVSKNIQYF
TRBJ2-6,12,TRBV7-9,CASGGGANVLTF
TRBJ1-2,13,TRBV2,CASQTGYGYGYTF
TRBJ2-7,17,TRBV7-9,CASSLRDRGLSSYEQYF
TRBJ1-1,13,TRBV11-2,CASSLAGNTEAFF
TRBJ1-3,13,TRBV28,CASGDSSGNTIYF
TRBJ2-3,16,TRBV6-6,CASSYLRGANTDTQYF
TRBJ2-1,16,TRBV30,CAWSVLVGRGTNEQFF
TRBJ1-4,13,TRBV5-4,CASSPTTNEKLFF
TRBJ2-7,17,TRBV11-2,CASSLGLGAGATYEQYF
TRBJ2-7,14,TRBV2,CASSFDRGQAEQYF
TRBJ2-2,14,TRBV6-1,CASSQVRNTGELFF
TRBJ2-4,17,TRBV7-9,CASSQGGLTLAKNIQYF